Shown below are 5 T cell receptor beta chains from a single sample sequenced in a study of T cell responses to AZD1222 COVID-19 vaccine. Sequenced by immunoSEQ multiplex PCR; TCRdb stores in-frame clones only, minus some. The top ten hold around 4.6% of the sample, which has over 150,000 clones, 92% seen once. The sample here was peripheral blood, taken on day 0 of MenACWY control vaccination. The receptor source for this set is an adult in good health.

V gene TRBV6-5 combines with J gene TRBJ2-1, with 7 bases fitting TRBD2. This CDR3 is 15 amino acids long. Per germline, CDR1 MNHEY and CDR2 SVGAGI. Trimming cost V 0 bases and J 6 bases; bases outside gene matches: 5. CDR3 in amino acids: CASSYSRTGGNEQFF. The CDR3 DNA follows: TGTGCCAGCAGTTACTCGAGAACGGGAGGCAATGAGCAGTTCTTC.

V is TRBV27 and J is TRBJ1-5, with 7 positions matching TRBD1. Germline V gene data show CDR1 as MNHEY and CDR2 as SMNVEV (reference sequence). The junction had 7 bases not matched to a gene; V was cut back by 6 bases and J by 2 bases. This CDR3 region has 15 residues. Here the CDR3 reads CASRPQGGGNQPQHF. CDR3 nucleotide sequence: TGTGCCAGCAGACCTCAGGGGGGGGGCAATCAGCCCCAGCATTTT.

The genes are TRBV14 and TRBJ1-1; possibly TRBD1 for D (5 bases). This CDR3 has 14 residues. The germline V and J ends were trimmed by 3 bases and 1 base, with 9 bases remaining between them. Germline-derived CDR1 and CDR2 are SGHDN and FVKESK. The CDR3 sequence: CASSHGGSNTEAFF. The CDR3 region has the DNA TGTGCCAGCAGCCATGGGGGTTCGAACACTGAAGCTTTCTTT.

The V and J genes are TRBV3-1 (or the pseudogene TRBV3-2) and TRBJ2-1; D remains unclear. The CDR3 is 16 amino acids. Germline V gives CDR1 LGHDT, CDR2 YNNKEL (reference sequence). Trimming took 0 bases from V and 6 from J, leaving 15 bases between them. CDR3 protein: CASSQDLVAPFNEQFF. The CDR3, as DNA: TGTGCCAGCAGCCAAGATCTGGTGGCTCCCTTCAATGAGCAGTTCTTC.

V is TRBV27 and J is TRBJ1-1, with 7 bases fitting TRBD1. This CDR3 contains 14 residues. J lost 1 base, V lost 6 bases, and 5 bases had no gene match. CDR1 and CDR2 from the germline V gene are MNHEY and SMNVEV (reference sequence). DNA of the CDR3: TGTGCCAGCAGGAAAGGGGGCTGGAACACTGAAGCTTTCTTT. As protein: CASRKGGWNTEAFF.